Sequencing of this T cell receptor (beta chain) was carried out in a study of blood T cell repertoires in COVID-19. Study context: Acute and convalescent COVID-19 specimens originated in the United States, Italy and Spain. PBMCs, B-cell-depleted T cells, or T cells provided the cDNA or gDNA that made up the material.

There are 14 residues in the CDR3. Germline-derived CDR1 and CDR2 are SNHLY and FYNNEI. After removal of 7 bases from V and 0 bases from J, the junction contained 3 bases not matched to a gene. Seattle patients were enrolled during active infection and followed longitudinally. Original methodology: Reference gene primer amplification yielded estimated nucleated cell counts. Clones were read by immunoSEQ multiplex PCR, and TCRdb kept only the in-frame ones, dropping some. From that table come the V and J calls and clone size; the DNA was used to work out D and trimming. The repertoire consists of 55,000 to 75,000 clones, with about four fifths occurring once and the leading ten covering approximately 8.9%.

This receptor was identified in an elderly man with COVID-19, enrolled during active disease. The sequenced sample consisted of peripheral blood. The chain couples TRBV2 to TRBJ1-3; 7 nucleotides agree with TRBD1. As DNA, the CDR3 is TGTGCCAGCAAAACAGGGGCCTCTGGAAACACCATATATTTT. It encodes CASKTGASGNTIYF.